This TCR beta chain is drawn from a study of T cell responses to AZD1222 COVID-19 vaccine. Assay: immunoSEQ multiplex PCR; the TCRdb copy retains only in-frame clones and omits some. The repertoire has 150,000 or so clones, approximately 91% of them found once; the top ten carry roughly 6.9%. The sample in question was peripheral blood, obtained after recovery from COVID-19. The TCR sequence derives from an adult who had recovered from COVID-19.

The CDR3 DNA is TGTGCCAGCAGCCCCTTTCAGCGCCTATCTAATGAAAAACTGTTTTTT. It is translated as CASSPFQRLSNEKLFF. The chain is built from TRBV5-6 and TRBJ1-4; D remains ambiguous. Germline V lookup: CDR1 SGHDT, CDR2 YYEEEE. Trimming took off 4 bases at V and 3 bases at J, with 16 bases between the two ends. The CDR3 extends over 16 amino acids.